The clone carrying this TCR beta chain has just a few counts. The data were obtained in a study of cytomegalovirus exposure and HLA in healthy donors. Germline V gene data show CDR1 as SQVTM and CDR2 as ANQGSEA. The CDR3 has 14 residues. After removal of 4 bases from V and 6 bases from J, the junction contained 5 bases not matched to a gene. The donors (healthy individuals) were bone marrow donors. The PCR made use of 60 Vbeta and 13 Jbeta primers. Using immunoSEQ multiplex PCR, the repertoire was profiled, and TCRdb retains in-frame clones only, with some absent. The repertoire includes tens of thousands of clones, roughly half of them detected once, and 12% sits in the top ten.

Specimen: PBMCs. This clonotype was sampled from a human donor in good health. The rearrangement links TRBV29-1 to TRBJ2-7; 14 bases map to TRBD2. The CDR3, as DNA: TGCAGCGTTGCCTTAGGACTAGCGGGAGGCGAGCAGTACTTC. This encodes CSVALGLAGGEQYF.